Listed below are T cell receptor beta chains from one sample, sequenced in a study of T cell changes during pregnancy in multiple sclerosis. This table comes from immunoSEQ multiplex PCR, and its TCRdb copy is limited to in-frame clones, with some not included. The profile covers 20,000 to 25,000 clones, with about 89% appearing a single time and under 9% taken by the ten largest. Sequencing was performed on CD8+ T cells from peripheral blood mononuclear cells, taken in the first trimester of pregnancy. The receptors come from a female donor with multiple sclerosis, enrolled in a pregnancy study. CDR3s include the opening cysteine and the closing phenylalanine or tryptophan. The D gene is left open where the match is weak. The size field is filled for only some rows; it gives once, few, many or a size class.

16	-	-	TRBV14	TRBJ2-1	TGTGCCAGCAGCCAAGACCTAGACAGCTCCTACAATGAGCAGTTCTTC	CASSQDLDSSYNEQFF
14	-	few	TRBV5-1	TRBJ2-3	TGCGCCAGCAGCTTGGGACTAACTCTGGATACGCAGTATTTT	CASSLGLTLDTQYF
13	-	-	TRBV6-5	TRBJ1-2	TGTGCCAGCACTCTTGGGGGGGATTCGGGCTACACCTTC	CASTLGGDSGYTF
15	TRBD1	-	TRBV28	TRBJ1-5	TGTGCCAGCAGGAGCCGGGACAGGAGAAATCAGCCCCAGCATTTT	CASRSRDRRNQPQHF
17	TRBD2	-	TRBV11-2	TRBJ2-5	TGTGCCAGCAGCTTAGTACCCAGGACTAGCGGGAGTGAGACCCAGTACTTC	CASSLVPRTSGSETQYF
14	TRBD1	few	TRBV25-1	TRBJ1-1	TGTGCCAGCAGTGATGCAGGGGGGCTCGTTGAAGCTTTCTTT	CASSDAGGLVEAFF
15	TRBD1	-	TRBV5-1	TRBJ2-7	TGCGCCAGCAGCTTGGAAGGGACAGAGCCCTACGAGCAGTACTTC	CASSLEGTEPYEQYF
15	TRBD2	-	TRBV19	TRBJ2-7	TGTGCCAGTAGCCCGGGACTAGCGGGAACCTACGAGCAGTACTTC	CASSPGLAGTYEQYF
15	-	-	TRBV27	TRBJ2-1	TGTGCCAGCAGACCCAGTGCCAGCTCCTACAATGAGCAGTTCTTC	CASRPSASSYNEQFF
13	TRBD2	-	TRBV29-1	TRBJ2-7	TGCAGCGTTGAAAATAGCGGGAGAAGCGAGCAGTACTTC	CSVENSGRSEQYF
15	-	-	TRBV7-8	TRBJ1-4	TGTGCCAGCAGCTTAGTCCGGGGATCGGGCGAAAAACTGTTTTTT	CASSLVRGSGEKLFF
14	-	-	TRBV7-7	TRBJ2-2	TGTGCTAGCAGCTTAGAGGGGTTCACCGGGGAGCTGTTTTTT	CASSLEGFTGELFF
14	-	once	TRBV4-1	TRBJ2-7	TGCGCCAGCAGCCAATATCAGGGGAATTACGAGCAGTACTTC	CASSQYQGNYEQYF
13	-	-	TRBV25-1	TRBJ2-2	TGTGCCAGCAGTGAGGGCGAAGCCGGGGAGCTGTTTTTT	CASSEGEAGELFF
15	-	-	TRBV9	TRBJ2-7	TGTGCCAGCAGCGTAGGTGGTGGCAATTCCTACGAGCAGTACTTC	CASSVGGGNSYEQYF
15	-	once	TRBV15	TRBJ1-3	TGTGCCACCAGCAAGGAGAGGGCCCCTGGAAACACCATATATTTT	CATSKERAPGNTIYF
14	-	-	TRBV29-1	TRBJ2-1	TGCAGCGTTTTAGGCGGAAGCTCCTACAATGAGCAGTTCTTC	CSVLGGSSYNEQFF
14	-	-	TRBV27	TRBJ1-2	TGTGCCAGCAGTCACTCGGACAGAAGCTATGGCTACACCTTC	CASSHSDRSYGYTF
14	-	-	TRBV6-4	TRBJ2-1	TGTGCCAGCAGCGTGGCGTTAGGGGGTGGGGAGCAGTTCTTC	CASSVALGGGEQFF
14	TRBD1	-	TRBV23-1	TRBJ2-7	TGCGCCAGCAGTCAATCGGGACAGGGCTACGAGCAGTACTTC	CASSQSGQGYEQYF
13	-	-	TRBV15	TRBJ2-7	TGTGCCACCAGCGCGGGTCACTCCTACGAGCAGTACTTC	CATSAGHSYEQYF
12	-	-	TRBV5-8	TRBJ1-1	TGTGCCAGCAGCTTGGGGAGAGCAGAAGCTTTCTTT	CASSLGRAEAFF
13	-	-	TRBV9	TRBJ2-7	TGTGCCAGCAGCGTGGACGGGACCTACGAGCAGTACTTC	CASSVDGTYEQYF
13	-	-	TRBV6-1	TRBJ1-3	TGTGCCAGCAGGGGGCGCTTTGGAAACACCATATATTTT	CASRGRFGNTIYF
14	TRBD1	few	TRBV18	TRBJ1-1	TGTGCCAGCTCACCGGGGACAGGGGTAACTGAAGCTTTCTTT	CASSPGTGVTEAFF
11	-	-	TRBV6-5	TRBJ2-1	TGTGCCAGCACCCTGTACAATGAGCAGTTCTTC	CASTLYNEQFF
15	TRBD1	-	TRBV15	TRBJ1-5	TGTGCCACCAGCAGACAGGGGGGCAGCAATCAGCCCCAGCATTTT	CATSRQGGSNQPQHF
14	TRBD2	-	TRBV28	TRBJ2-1	TGTGCCAGCAACCCGGGACTAGCGGGCAATGAGCAGTTCTTC	CASNPGLAGNEQFF
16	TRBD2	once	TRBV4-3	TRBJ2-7	TGCGCCAGCAGCCAAGATTTAGGACTAGTGGTCTACGAGCAGTACTTC	CASSQDLGLVVYEQYF
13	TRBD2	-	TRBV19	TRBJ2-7	TGTGCCAGTACGGGGACTAGCGGATACGAGCAGTACTTC	CASTGTSGYEQYF
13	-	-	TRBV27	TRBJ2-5	TGTGCCAGCAGGAGCAGGGATTTGGAGACCCAGTACTTC	CASRSRDLETQYF
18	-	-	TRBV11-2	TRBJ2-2	TGTGCCAGCAGCTTAGCAGGGATAAGGCAAGCCTTCTCCGGGGAGCTGTTTTTT	CASSLAGIRQAFSGELFF
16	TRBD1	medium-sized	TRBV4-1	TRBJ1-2	TGCGCCAGCAGCCAGAGACAGGGTGATATGAACTATGGCTACACCTTC	CASSQRQGDMNYGYTF
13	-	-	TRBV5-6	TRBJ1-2	TGTGCCAGCAAGCCCGGAGCTAACTATGGCTACACCTTC	CASKPGANYGYTF
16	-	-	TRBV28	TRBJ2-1	TGTGCCAGCAGTTTGGATGGCGGAATTCTTAGGGGTGAGCAGTTCTTC	CASSLDGGILRGEQFF
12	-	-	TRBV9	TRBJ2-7	TGTGCCAGCAGCCGGGACAACTACGAGCAGTACTTC	CASSRDNYEQYF
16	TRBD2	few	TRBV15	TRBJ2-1	TGTGCCACCAGCAGAGATACTAGCGGGGGAGCCAATGAGCAGTTCTTC	CATSRDTSGGANEQFF
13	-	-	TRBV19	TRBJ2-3	TGTGCCAGTGCGGCGGGGAGCACAGATACGCAGTATTTT	CASAAGSTDTQYF